The rows below give T cell receptor beta chains drawn from one sample of a study of identical twins. TCRdb re-analysed the 5' RACE reads in MiXCR, keeping a single row per CDR3 protein. In the table there are some 1,700,000 distinct CDR3 sequences, less than 40% of which are singletons. Specimen: cord blood. Source of these receptors: a newborn girl in good health. Both conserved end residues are part of each CDR3. The D gene is left open where the match is weak. The listing skips clone size in some rows; elsewhere it reads once, few, many or a size class.

v_call	clone_size	j_call	d_call	cdr3_nt	cdr3_aa
TRBV20-1	once	TRBJ1-1	.	TGCAGTGCTAGAGAGGCGGTAGGAAACACTGAAGCTTTCTTT	CSAREAVGNTEAFF
TRBV4-1	few	TRBJ2-7	TRBD1	TGCGCCAGCAGCCAAGTTTGGACAGGGGAAAGCTACGAGCAGTACTTC	CASSQVWTGESYEQYF
TRBV5-6	.	TRBJ2-3	TRBD2	TGTGCCAGCAGCTGGGCTAGCGGGAGGGATACGCAGTATTTT	CASSWASGRDTQYF
TRBV10-3	few	TRBJ1-5	TRBD1	TGTGCCATCAGTCCTGACAGGGTCGGCAATCAGCCCCAGCATTTT	CAISPDRVGNQPQHF
TRBV20-1	.	TRBJ1-2	.	TGCAGTGCTCGCCACAGGGTGGCTTATGGCTACACCTTC	CSARHRVAYGYTF
TRBV6-7	once	TRBJ2-3	TRBD2	TGTGCCAGCAGTTCCCGTAGCGGGAGCAGCACAGATACGCAGTATTTT	CASSSRSGSSTDTQYF
TRBV3-1	.	TRBJ2-3	TRBD2	TGTGCCAGCAGCCTCGGACTAGTAGATACAGATACGCAGTATTTT	CASSLGLVDTDTQYF
TRBV28	few	TRBJ2-5	.	TGTGCCAGCAGTCCCCGAGGACACCCTAAGGAGCAGTACTTC	CASSPRGHPKEQYF
TRBV28	few	TRBJ1-5	TRBD1	TGTGCCAGCAGACCGACAGGGAACGGACAGCCCCAGCATTTT	CASRPTGNGQPQHF
TRBV10-2	.	TRBJ2-3	.	TGCGCCAGCAGTGAGTACAAAGCGGGTAGCACAGATACGCAGTATTTT	CASSEYKAGSTDTQYF
TRBV28	many	TRBJ2-7	.	TGTGCCAGCAGTTTAGGGCAGCCCCCCTACGAGCAGTACTTC	CASSLGQPPYEQYF
TRBV25-1	many	TRBJ1-2	.	TGTGCCAGCAGTGAATGGGCAGGGAAAGGCTACACCTTC	CASSEWAGKGYTF
TRBV24-1	.	TRBJ2-1	TRBD1	TGTGCCACCAGTGACCCGCGGACAGGCTACGAGCAGTTCTTC	CATSDPRTGYEQFF
TRBV20-1	once	TRBJ2-3	TRBD2	TGCAGTGCTAGCAAAGGTAGCGGGAGAGATACGCAGTATTTT	CSASKGSGRDTQYF
TRBV3-1	many	TRBJ2-1	.	TGTGCCAGCAGCCAAGGGAGGGGACCCTACAATGAGCAGTTCTTC	CASSQGRGPYNEQFF
TRBV6-6	.	TRBJ2-1	.	TGTGCCAGCACTTTACTCAGGGAGGTCAATGAGCAGTTCTTC	CASTLLREVNEQFF
TRBV25-1	.	TRBJ1-2	.	TGTGCCAGCAGTGAATCGGGGTTCGGACAGACCTATGGCTACACCTTC	CASSESGFGQTYGYTF
TRBV27	few	TRBJ2-5	.	TGTGCCAGCAGTTTATCTCGGGGGGCCTACAATGAGCAGTACTTC	CASSLSRGAYNEQYF
TRBV20-1	few	TRBJ2-7	TRBD2	TGCAGTGCTAGAGAGGGGAATGCCGGGACTAGCGGGGGGTTGGGGACCTACGAGCAGTACTTC	CSAREGNAGTSGGLGTYEQYF
TRBV27	.	TRBJ1-2	TRBD1	TGTGCCAGCAGTTTATCGAGGACAGGGGGCCACTATGGCTACACCTTC	CASSLSRTGGHYGYTF
TRBV11-2	.	TRBJ1-1	.	TGTGCCAGCAGCTTAGCCGGGGCGATCACTGAAGCTTTCTTT	CASSLAGAITEAFF
TRBV9	few	TRBJ2-3	.	TGTGCCAGCAGCGTAGGCCCCAACTGGAAGAGACCGTACACAGATACGCAGTATTTT	CASSVGPNWKRPYTDTQYF
TRBV7-9	.	TRBJ2-5	TRBD2	TGTGCCAGCAGCTTAAGGCGGGAGTCGAGGGAGACCCAGTACTTC	CASSLRRESRETQYF
TRBV11-1	.	TRBJ1-2	.	TGTGCCAGCAGCTTACAGGGACCCTCTTCTGGCTACACCTTC	CASSLQGPSSGYTF
TRBV12-3/TRBV12-4	many	TRBJ2-7	.	TGTGCCAGCAGTTTGGATAGCGGTTACGAGCAGTACTTC	CASSLDSGYEQYF
TRBV28	.	TRBJ1-6	.	TGTGCCAGCAGCCTGGGTCGGGAGAATTCACCCCTCCACTTT	CASSLGRENSPLHF
TRBV6-6	few	TRBJ2-3	.	TGTGCCAGCAGTTACTGGAGGACAGATACGCAGTATTTT	CASSYWRTDTQYF
TRBV12-3/TRBV12-4	.	TRBJ1-5	.	TGTGCCAGCAGTTTCCTGGCAGGGGAGGTTAGCATTAATCAGCCCCAGCATTTT	CASSFLAGEVSINQPQHF
TRBV12-3/TRBV12-4	.	TRBJ2-5	TRBD2	TGTGCCACCTCCCCGACTAGCGTTTACAATGACCAGTACTTC	CATSPTSVYNDQYF
TRBV20-1	.	TRBJ2-1	.	TGCAGTGCTAGAGATCACGCGGCAGGGCGGGATGAGCAGTTCTTC	CSARDHAAGRDEQFF
TRBV7-2	.	TRBJ2-4	TRBD2	TGTGCCAGCAGCTTAGCGTTGAGCGGGGGAAAAAACATTCAGTACTTC	CASSLALSGGKNIQYF
TRBV4-1	.	TRBJ2-7	TRBD2	TGCGCCAGCAGCCTGGTTCCACTAGCGGGGGGCTACTACGAGCAGTACTTC	CASSLVPLAGGYYEQYF
TRBV24-1	few	TRBJ2-2	.	TGTGCCACCAGTGATTTGAAGGGTACCGGGGAGCTGTTTTTT	CATSDLKGTGELFF
TRBV9	few	TRBJ2-1	.	TGTGCCAGCAGTAAGGGTGGTAGGTTGGGAGACAATGAGCAGTTCTTC	CASSKGGRLGDNEQFF
TRBV6-6	.	TRBJ2-2	.	TGTGCCAGCAGTTTCTCCCTATGGGCGACAGTCACCGGGGAGCTGTTTTTT	CASSFSLWATVTGELFF
TRBV7-9	once	TRBJ2-1	.	TGTGCCAGGGTAGGGGGGGGCCTTAGGAATGAGCAGTTCTTC	CARVGGGLRNEQFF
TRBV12-3/TRBV12-4	.	TRBJ1-4	TRBD1	TGTGCCAGCAGACGAAACAGGGGCTGTAATGAAAAACTGTTTTTT	CASRRNRGCNEKLFF
TRBV6-2/TRBV6-3	many	TRBJ2-7	TRBD1	TGTGCCAGCAGAAAGACAGGGGGCTACGAGCAGTACTTC	CASRKTGGYEQYF
TRBV7-2	few	TRBJ2-5	TRBD2	TGTGCCAGCAGCCTCCAGCGGGGGGAAATACAAGAGACCCAGTACTTC	CASSLQRGEIQETQYF
TRBV5-6	.	TRBJ1-2	.	TGTGCCAGCAGCTCGGCATACAGCCCCAACATCGATGGCTACACCTTC	CASSSAYSPNIDGYTF
TRBV2	.	TRBJ2-3	TRBD2	TGTGCCAGCAGTGAGGGACTAGCGAGCCTCACAGATACGCAGTATTTT	CASSEGLASLTDTQYF
TRBV10-3	once	TRBJ1-3	.	TGTGCCATCAGTGAGTCTCCCCGACAGTCTGGAAACACCATATATTTT	CAISESPRQSGNTIYF
TRBV6-1	once	TRBJ2-4	TRBD2	TGTGCCAGCAGTGGCCTATATAGCGGGAGGGCTTGGTACGGGCAGTACTTC	CASSGLYSGRAWYGQYF
TRBV5-1	.	TRBJ1-5	TRBD1	TGCGCCAGCAGCCCGGGACAGGGATATAGCAATCAGCCCCAGCATTTT	CASSPGQGYSNQPQHF
TRBV28	.	TRBJ2-7	.	TGTGCCAGCATACGGGACTACGAGCAGTACTTC	CASIRDYEQYF
TRBV2	few	TRBJ1-5	.	TGTGCCAGCAGTGAGGAGCACCCCACAAGCAATCAGCCCCAGCATTTT	CASSEEHPTSNQPQHF
TRBV12-3/TRBV12-4	.	TRBJ2-7	.	TGTGCCAGCAGCACGGAAGGGACACCCTTTTACGAGCAGTACTTC	CASSTEGTPFYEQYF
TRBV7-9	.	TRBJ2-7	TRBD1	TGTGCCTCATGCCCGGGACAGGGGTCCTACGAGCAGTACTTC	CASCPGQGSYEQYF
TRBV2	few	TRBJ2-7	.	TGTGCCAGCAGTGAAGGAAGCATCGAGCAGTACTTC	CASSEGSIEQYF
TRBV5-1	few	TRBJ2-5	.	TGCGCCAGCAGCGTCGGACTATCTCTCGAGACCCAGTACTTC	CASSVGLSLETQYF
TRBV20-1	.	TRBJ2-1	.	TGCAGTGCTAGAGAGACTAATGAGCAGTTCTTC	CSARETNEQFF
TRBV12-3/TRBV12-4	many	TRBJ1-2	.	TGTGCCAGCAGTTTCGGCAGGGTGGGCGGCTACACCTTC	CASSFGRVGGYTF
TRBV14	few	TRBJ1-4	.	TGTGCCAGCAGTCATTACTCGGGAACAACTAATGAAAAACTGTTTTTT	CASSHYSGTTNEKLFF
TRBV7-8	few	TRBJ2-2	.	TGTGCCAGCAGCTTAGGGGAGATGAACACCGCGGAGCTGTTTTTT	CASSLGEMNTAELFF
TRBV3-1	few	TRBJ2-7	.	TGTGTCAGCAGTATATCCGGTTACGAGCAGTACTTC	CVSSISGYEQYF